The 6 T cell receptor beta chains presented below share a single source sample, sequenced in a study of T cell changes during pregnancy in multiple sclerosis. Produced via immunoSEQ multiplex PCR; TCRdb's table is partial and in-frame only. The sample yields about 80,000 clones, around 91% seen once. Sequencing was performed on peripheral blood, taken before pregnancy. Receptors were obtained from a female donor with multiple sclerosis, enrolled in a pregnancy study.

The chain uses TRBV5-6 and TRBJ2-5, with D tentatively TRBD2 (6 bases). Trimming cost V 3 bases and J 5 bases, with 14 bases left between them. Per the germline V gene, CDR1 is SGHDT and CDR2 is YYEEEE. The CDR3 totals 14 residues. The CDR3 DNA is TGTGCCAGCAGCTCTTTGACTAGTGGCGAGACCCAGTACTTC. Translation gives CASSSLTSGETQYF.

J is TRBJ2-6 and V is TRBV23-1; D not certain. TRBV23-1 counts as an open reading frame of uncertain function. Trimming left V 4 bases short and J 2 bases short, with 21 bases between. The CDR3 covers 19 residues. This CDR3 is CASSLHDVLIGPGANVLTF. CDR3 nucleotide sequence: TGCGCCAGCAGTCTCCACGACGTATTGATTGGGCCTGGGGCCAACGTCCTGACTTTC.

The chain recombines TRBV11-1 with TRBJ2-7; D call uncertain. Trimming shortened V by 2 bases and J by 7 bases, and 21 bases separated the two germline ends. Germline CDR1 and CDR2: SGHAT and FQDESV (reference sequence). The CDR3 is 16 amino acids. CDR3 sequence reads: CASSLRSGLRMGEQYF. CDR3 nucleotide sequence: TGTGCCAGCAGCTTAAGGTCAGGCCTTCGTATGGGTGAGCAGTACTTC.

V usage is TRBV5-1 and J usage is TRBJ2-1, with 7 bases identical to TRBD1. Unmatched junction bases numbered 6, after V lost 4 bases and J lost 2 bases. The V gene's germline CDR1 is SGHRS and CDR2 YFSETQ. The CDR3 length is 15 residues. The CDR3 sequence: CASSDPRGTYNEQFF. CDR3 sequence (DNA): TGCGCCAGCAGCGATCCCAGGGGGACCTACAATGAGCAGTTCTTC.

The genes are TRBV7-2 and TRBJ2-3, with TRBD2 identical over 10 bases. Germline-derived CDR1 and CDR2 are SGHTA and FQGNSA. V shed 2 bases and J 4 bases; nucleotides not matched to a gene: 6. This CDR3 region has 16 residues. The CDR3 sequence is CASSLRASGGADTQYF. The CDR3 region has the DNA TGTGCCAGCAGCTTACGGGCTAGCGGGGGCGCAGATACGCAGTATTTT.

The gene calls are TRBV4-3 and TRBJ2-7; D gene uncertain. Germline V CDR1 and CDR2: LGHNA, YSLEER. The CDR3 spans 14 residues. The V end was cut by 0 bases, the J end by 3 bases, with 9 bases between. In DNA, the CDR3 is TGCGCCAGCAGCCAAGATCGGGTAAGCTACGAGCAGTACTTC. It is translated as CASSQDRVSYEQYF.